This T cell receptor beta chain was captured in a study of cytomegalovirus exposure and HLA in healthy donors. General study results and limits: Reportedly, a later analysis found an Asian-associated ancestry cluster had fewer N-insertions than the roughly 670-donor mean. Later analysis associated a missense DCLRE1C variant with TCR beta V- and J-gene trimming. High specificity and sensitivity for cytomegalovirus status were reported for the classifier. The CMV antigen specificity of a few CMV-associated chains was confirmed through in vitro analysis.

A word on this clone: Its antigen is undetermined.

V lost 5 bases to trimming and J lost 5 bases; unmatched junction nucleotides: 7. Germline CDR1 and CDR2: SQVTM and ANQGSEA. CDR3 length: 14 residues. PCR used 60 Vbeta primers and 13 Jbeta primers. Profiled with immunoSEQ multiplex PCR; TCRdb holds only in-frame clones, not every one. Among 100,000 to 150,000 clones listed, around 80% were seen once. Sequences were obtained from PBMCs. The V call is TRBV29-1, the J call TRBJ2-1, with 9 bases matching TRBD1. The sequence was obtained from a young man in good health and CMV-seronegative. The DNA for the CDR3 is TGCAGCGTTCAACAGGGGGCGTTGAACAATGAGCAGTTCTTC. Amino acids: CSVQQGALNNEQFF.